This is a list of T cell receptor beta chains from one sample in a study of blood T cell repertoires in COVID-19. Sequenced by immunoSEQ multiplex PCR; TCRdb stores in-frame clones only, minus some. Among about 140,000 clones listed, 84% were seen once. The source material was PBMCs or T cells enriched from blood (not recorded which). These receptors originate from a woman aged 45-65 years with acute COVID-19. Each CDR3 is given with its conserved first and last residue. The order of the fields is J gene, D gene, clone size, V gene, CDR3 protein, CDR3 DNA. D genes are given only for firm matches. Part of the rows lack a size; the others show once, few, many or a class for expanded clones.

j_gene: TRBJ2-3
d_gene: -
abundance: -
v_gene: TRBV7-9
CDR3aa: CASSLTTTTDTQYF
CDR3nt: TGTGCCAGCAGCTTGACTACTACCACAGATACGCAGTATTTT

j_gene: TRBJ2-7
d_gene: TRBD2
abundance: -
v_gene: TRBV29-1
CDR3aa: CSVAAGGVSSYEQYF
CDR3nt: TGCAGCGTCGCAGCGGGAGGAGTCTCCTCCTACGAGCAGTACTTC

j_gene: TRBJ1-2
d_gene: TRBD1
abundance: -
v_gene: TRBV6-5
CDR3aa: CASSDPRQGEDGYTF
CDR3nt: TGTGCCAGCAGCGACCCCCGACAGGGGGAGGATGGCTACACCTTC

j_gene: TRBJ1-1
d_gene: TRBD1
abundance: -
v_gene: TRBV30
CDR3aa: CACREGAFTEAFF
CDR3nt: TGTGCCTGTCGTGAGGGGGCTTTCACTGAAGCTTTCTTT

j_gene: TRBJ2-5
d_gene: -
abundance: -
v_gene: TRBV14
CDR3aa: CASSQVAWADKYF
CDR3nt: TGTGCCAGCAGCCAAGTTGCTTGGGCAGACAAGTACTTC

j_gene: TRBJ1-5
d_gene: -
abundance: -
v_gene: TRBV5-1
CDR3aa: CASSLDSQGQPQHF
CDR3nt: TGCGCCAGCAGCCTGGATTCCCAGGGTCAGCCCCAGCATTTT

j_gene: TRBJ1-2
d_gene: -
abundance: -
v_gene: TRBV19
CDR3aa: CASRGSRFGYTF
CDR3nt: TGTGCCAGTAGGGGTAGCCGTTTTGGCTACACCTTC

j_gene: TRBJ1-1
d_gene: -
abundance: -
v_gene: TRBV12-5
CDR3aa: CASALDLNLEGTEAFF
CDR3nt: TGTGCTAGTGCCCTGGACTTAAACTTGGAGGGCACTGAAGCTTTCTTT

j_gene: TRBJ1-5
d_gene: -
abundance: -
v_gene: TRBV18
CDR3aa: CASSPSRNGHVSNQPQHF
CDR3nt: TGTGCCAGCTCACCATCAAGGAATGGGCACGTAAGCAATCAGCCCCAGCATTTT

j_gene: TRBJ1-2
d_gene: TRBD1
abundance: -
v_gene: TRBV3-1/TRBV3-2
CDR3aa: CASSQQDRVNYGYTF
CDR3nt: TGTGCCAGCAGCCAACAGGACAGGGTTAACTATGGCTACACCTTC

j_gene: TRBJ1-6
d_gene: -
abundance: -
v_gene: TRBV6-5
CDR3aa: CASIFRLNNSPLHF
CDR3nt: TGTGCCAGCATCTTCAGACTGAATAATTCACCCCTCCACTTT

j_gene: TRBJ2-5
d_gene: TRBD1
abundance: -
v_gene: TRBV10-3
CDR3aa: CAISADRGETQYF
CDR3nt: TGTGCCATCAGCGCGGACAGGGGCGAGACCCAGTACTTC

j_gene: TRBJ1-6
d_gene: TRBD1
abundance: -
v_gene: TRBV2
CDR3aa: CASRDRGGVNSPLHF
CDR3nt: TGTGCCAGCAGGGACAGGGGGGGGGTTAATTCACCCCTCCACTTT

j_gene: TRBJ1-4
d_gene: -
abundance: few
v_gene: TRBV6-5
CDR3aa: CASAINAGFNEKLFF
CDR3nt: TGTGCCAGCGCCATTAATGCGGGGTTTAATGAAAAACTGTTTTTT

j_gene: TRBJ2-7
d_gene: -
abundance: -
v_gene: TRBV6-5
CDR3aa: CASSYGRSLPEQYF
CDR3nt: TGTGCCAGCAGTTACGGGAGAAGCCTCCCCGAGCAGTACTTC

j_gene: TRBJ2-3
d_gene: -
abundance: -
v_gene: TRBV7-2
CDR3aa: CASSLEVGVPQYF
CDR3nt: TGTGCCAGCAGCTTAGAAGTTGGAGTACCGCAGTATTTT

j_gene: TRBJ2-1
d_gene: TRBD2
abundance: medium-sized
v_gene: TRBV6-4
CDR3aa: CASSPTGTSGTDEQFF
CDR3nt: TGTGCCAGCAGCCCCACCGGGACTAGCGGAACCGATGAGCAGTTCTTC

j_gene: TRBJ2-1
d_gene: -
abundance: -
v_gene: TRBV7-9
CDR3aa: CASSSPGSSYNEQFF
CDR3nt: TGTGCCAGCAGCTCCCCCGGGAGCTCCTACAATGAGCAGTTCTTC

j_gene: TRBJ2-3
d_gene: -
abundance: -
v_gene: TRBV10-3
CDR3aa: CAIRSGAASTDTQYF
CDR3nt: TGTGCCATCAGGTCTGGGGCGGCTAGCACAGATACGCAGTATTTT

j_gene: TRBJ2-2
d_gene: -
abundance: -
v_gene: TRBV5-1
CDR3aa: CASSLEGLNTGELFF
CDR3nt: TGCGCCAGCAGCTTGGAGGGGCTCAACACCGGGGAGCTGTTTTTT

j_gene: TRBJ1-4
d_gene: -
abundance: -
v_gene: TRBV28
CDR3aa: CASRETGGTNEKLFF
CDR3nt: TGTGCCAGCAGGGAAACAGGCGGAACTAATGAAAAACTGTTTTTT

j_gene: TRBJ1-1
d_gene: -
abundance: -
v_gene: TRBV11-3
CDR3aa: CASSFSPSETEAFF
CDR3nt: TGTGCCAGCAGCTTCTCGCCTAGTGAAACTGAAGCTTTCTTT

j_gene: TRBJ2-7
d_gene: TRBD1
abundance: -
v_gene: TRBV10-2
CDR3aa: CASSAGQGISYEQYF
CDR3nt: TGCGCCAGCAGTGCGGGACAGGGAATTTCCTACGAGCAGTACTTC

j_gene: TRBJ1-5
d_gene: -
abundance: -
v_gene: TRBV2
CDR3aa: CASSEVWERRHKINQPQHF
CDR3nt: TGTGCCAGCAGTGAAGTTTGGGAGAGGAGACATAAAATCAATCAGCCCCAGCATTTT

j_gene: TRBJ1-4
d_gene: TRBD1
abundance: -
v_gene: TRBV13
CDR3aa: CASSSSGGGRGKLFF
CDR3nt: TGTGCCAGCAGCTCGTCGGGAGGGGGCAGGGGAAAACTGTTTTTT

j_gene: TRBJ2-3
d_gene: -
abundance: -
v_gene: TRBV6-4
CDR3aa: CASSGQGGLSDTQYF
CDR3nt: TGTGCCAGCAGCGGGCAGGGGGGCCTATCAGATACGCAGTATTTT

j_gene: TRBJ1-3
d_gene: TRBD1
abundance: -
v_gene: TRBV5-1
CDR3aa: CASSPSLPGQYSGNTIYF
CDR3nt: TGCGCCAGCAGCCCATCCTTACCGGGACAGTACTCTGGAAACACCATATATTTT

j_gene: TRBJ1-1
d_gene: TRBD1
abundance: -
v_gene: TRBV6-5
CDR3aa: CASRGDSLTEAFF
CDR3nt: TGTGCCAGCAGGGGGGACAGTCTCACTGAAGCTTTCTTT

j_gene: TRBJ1-3
d_gene: -
abundance: once
v_gene: TRBV19
CDR3aa: CASRGTHSGNTIYF
CDR3nt: TGTGCCAGTAGGGGCACCCACTCTGGAAACACCATATATTTT

j_gene: TRBJ2-5
d_gene: -
abundance: -
v_gene: TRBV5-1
CDR3aa: CASSPVTGLREETQYF
CDR3nt: TGCGCCAGCAGCCCGGTAACGGGACTCCGTGAGGAGACCCAGTACTTC

j_gene: TRBJ1-5
d_gene: TRBD1
abundance: -
v_gene: TRBV19
CDR3aa: CASTTSRDRGLQPQHF
CDR3nt: TGTGCCAGTACCACCAGCCGGGACAGGGGGCTTCAGCCCCAGCATTTT

j_gene: TRBJ2-7
d_gene: -
abundance: once
v_gene: TRBV10-1
CDR3aa: CAGGDSGSYEQYF
CDR3nt: TGCGCCGGAGGGGACAGTGGCTCCTACGAGCAGTACTTC

j_gene: TRBJ2-2
d_gene: TRBD2
abundance: -
v_gene: TRBV29-1
CDR3aa: CSVESAGLAGGVDTGELFF
CDR3nt: TGCAGCGTTGAAAGCGCAGGACTAGCGGGAGGGGTTGACACCGGGGAGCTGTTTTTT

j_gene: TRBJ2-4
d_gene: TRBD2
abundance: once
v_gene: TRBV9
CDR3aa: CASSVTSGRRDIQYF
CDR3nt: TGTGCCAGCAGCGTGACTAGCGGGAGAAGGGACATTCAGTACTTC

j_gene: TRBJ2-2
d_gene: -
abundance: -
v_gene: TRBV27
CDR3aa: CASRKQGQAGELFF
CDR3nt: TGTGCCAGCAGAAAACAGGGTCAAGCCGGGGAGCTGTTTTTT

j_gene: TRBJ2-1
d_gene: -
abundance: few
v_gene: TRBV19
CDR3aa: CASSSGMAVNEQFF
CDR3nt: TGTGCCAGTAGTAGCGGGATGGCCGTCAATGAGCAGTTCTTC

j_gene: TRBJ2-1
d_gene: TRBD2
abundance: -
v_gene: TRBV5-1
CDR3aa: CASSLMSSGGLYNEQFF
CDR3nt: TGCGCCAGCAGCTTGATGTCTAGCGGGGGTCTTTACAATGAGCAGTTCTTC

j_gene: TRBJ2-5
d_gene: -
abundance: once
v_gene: TRBV7-3
CDR3aa: CASSRGGRGGGETQYF
CDR3nt: TGTGCCAGCAGCCGTGGGGGCAGGGGTGGCGGAGAGACCCAGTACTTC

j_gene: TRBJ2-5
d_gene: TRBD1
abundance: -
v_gene: TRBV6-5
CDR3aa: CASNRDRGETQYF
CDR3nt: TGTGCCAGCAATCGGGACAGGGGAGAGACCCAGTACTTC

j_gene: TRBJ2-7
d_gene: -
abundance: -
v_gene: TRBV30
CDR3aa: CAWTTGTTGGEQYF
CDR3nt: TGTGCCTGGACCACCGGGACAACGGGCGGAGAGCAGTACTTC

j_gene: TRBJ1-2
d_gene: TRBD1
abundance: -
v_gene: TRBV3-1/TRBV3-2
CDR3aa: CASKGQAGYGYTF
CDR3nt: TGTGCCAGCAAGGGACAGGCCGGCTATGGCTACACCTTC

j_gene: TRBJ1-5
d_gene: -
abundance: -
v_gene: TRBV2
CDR3aa: CASSARGDGNQPQHF
CDR3nt: TGTGCCAGCAGTGCCCGGGGGGACGGCAATCAGCCCCAGCATTTT

j_gene: TRBJ2-3
d_gene: TRBD1
abundance: -
v_gene: TRBV7-3
CDR3aa: CASSKMTGTATDTQYF
CDR3nt: TGTGCCAGCAGCAAGATGACCGGGACAGCCACAGATACGCAGTATTTT

j_gene: TRBJ1-6
d_gene: -
abundance: -
v_gene: TRBV2
CDR3aa: CASKWQDNSPLHF
CDR3nt: TGTGCCAGCAAGTGGCAGGATAATTCACCCCTCCACTTT

j_gene: TRBJ1-5
d_gene: TRBD1
abundance: -
v_gene: TRBV29-1
CDR3aa: CSAAGTGNQPQHF
CDR3nt: TGCAGCGCCGCCGGGACAGGTAATCAGCCCCAGCATTTT

j_gene: TRBJ2-7
d_gene: TRBD2
abundance: -
v_gene: TRBV29-1
CDR3aa: CSVEDLLLAESYEQYF
CDR3nt: TGCAGCGTTGAAGATCTGTTACTAGCGGAATCCTACGAGCAGTACTTC

j_gene: TRBJ1-1
d_gene: -
abundance: -
v_gene: TRBV7-9
CDR3aa: CASSLQGNTEAFF
CDR3nt: TGTGCCAGCAGCCTACAGGGGAACACTGAAGCTTTCTTT

j_gene: TRBJ2-7
d_gene: TRBD2
abundance: -
v_gene: TRBV7-6
CDR3aa: CASSPSGSYEQYF
CDR3nt: TGTGCCAGCAGCCCTAGCGGCTCCTACGAGCAGTACTTC

j_gene: TRBJ1-5
d_gene: -
abundance: -
v_gene: TRBV27
CDR3aa: CASSLDPQGLNQPQHF
CDR3nt: TGTGCCAGCAGTTTAGACCCCCAGGGCCTCAATCAGCCCCAGCATTTT

j_gene: TRBJ2-1
d_gene: -
abundance: -
v_gene: TRBV12-3/TRBV12-4
CDR3aa: CASSRRWEQFF
CDR3nt: TGTGCCAGCAGCCGGAGGTGGGAGCAGTTCTTC

j_gene: TRBJ2-1
d_gene: -
abundance: -
v_gene: TRBV5-8
CDR3aa: CASSLEYGGIAYNEQFF
CDR3nt: TGTGCCAGCAGCTTGGAGTACGGCGGGATAGCCTACAATGAGCAGTTCTTC

j_gene: TRBJ2-3
d_gene: TRBD2
abundance: -
v_gene: TRBV30
CDR3aa: CAWSPGLAGARDTQYF
CDR3nt: TGTGCCTGGAGCCCGGGACTAGCGGGAGCTAGAGATACGCAGTATTTT

j_gene: TRBJ1-2
d_gene: TRBD1
abundance: -
v_gene: TRBV5-1
CDR3aa: CASSSGTGDNYGYTF
CDR3nt: TGCGCCAGCAGCTCCGGGACAGGGGACAACTATGGCTACACCTTC

j_gene: TRBJ2-5
d_gene: -
abundance: -
v_gene: TRBV2
CDR3aa: CASDSSRDLGGETQYF
CDR3nt: TGTGCCAGCGACTCGTCTCGGGACTTAGGAGGGGAGACCCAGTACTTC

j_gene: TRBJ1-1
d_gene: -
abundance: -
v_gene: TRBV2
CDR3aa: CASSELRGVNTEAFF
CDR3nt: TGTGCCAGCAGTGAATTGCGCGGCGTGAACACTGAAGCTTTCTTT

j_gene: TRBJ1-5
d_gene: TRBD1
abundance: -
v_gene: TRBV5-6
CDR3aa: CASSAGQHNQPQHF
CDR3nt: TGTGCCAGCAGCGCGGGACAGCACAATCAGCCCCAGCATTTT

j_gene: TRBJ1-2
d_gene: -
abundance: -
v_gene: TRBV19
CDR3aa: CASSPQGSYGYYGYTF
CDR3nt: TGTGCCAGTAGTCCCCAGGGGTCCTACGGTTACTATGGCTACACCTTC

j_gene: TRBJ1-6
d_gene: -
abundance: -
v_gene: TRBV12-3/TRBV12-4
CDR3aa: CASRSSQGIRFHF
CDR3nt: TGTGCCAGCAGGTCCTCACAGGGCATCAGGTTCCACTTT

j_gene: TRBJ1-2
d_gene: -
abundance: once
v_gene: TRBV11-3
CDR3aa: CASTRGHDLGGYTF
CDR3nt: TGTGCCAGCACCCGGGGTCACGACTTGGGTGGCTACACCTTC